Below, 8 T cell receptor beta chains from the same sample are listed, as sequenced in a study of blood T cell repertoires in COVID-19. Sequencing used immunoSEQ multiplex PCR; TCRdb keeps in-frame clones, though not all of them. The sample has approximately 530,000 clones, 85% to 90% seen once. The sample comprised peripheral blood. The receptors derive from a woman aged 45-59 years with COVID-19, enrolled during active disease.

This sequence joins TRBV12-3 or TRBV12-4 and TRBJ1-2; D remains ambiguous. V lost 5 bases, J lost 0 bases, and 7 bases lay in between. The CDR3 contains 13 residues. The CDR3 region has the DNA TGTGCCAGCAGTCCCGGGTCTAACTATGGCTACACCTTC. Translating gives CASSPGSNYGYTF.

The chain carries TRBV11-2 and TRBJ1-1; 7 bases line up with TRBD1. This CDR3 spans 16 amino acids. J gave up 11 bases and V 0 bases, and 15 bases lay outside the gene matches. CDR1 is SGHAT and CDR2 is FQNNGV in the germline V gene. CDR3 region: CASSLETGPYSQGAFF. The CDR3 DNA follows: TGTGCCAGCAGCTTAGAGACAGGGCCTTACTCTCAGGGGGCTTTCTTT.

This clone was detected only once. Other DNA sequences within the sample encode an identical CDR3. The genes are TRBV5-1 and TRBJ1-1, with TRBD1 matching over 11 bases. Germline loops: CDR1 SGHRS, CDR2 YFSETQ. The CDR3 spans 14 residues. Trimming took 4 bases from V and 4 from J; bases not matched to a gene: 3. The CDR3 sequence: CASSTGTGGTEAFF. The CDR3 nucleotides are TGCGCCAGCAGCACAGGGACAGGGGGCACTGAAGCTTTCTTT.

The chain combines TRBV12-3 or TRBV12-4 with TRBJ2-1, with unresolved D. Trimming removed 5 bases from V and 8 bases from J, with 10 bases in between. The CDR3 consists of 12 residues. This CDR3 is CASSPIRDEQFF. CDR3 DNA sequence: TGTGCCAGCAGTCCCATACGGGATGAGCAGTTCTTC.

The chain couples TRBV28 to TRBJ1-1; 8 bases agree with TRBD1. Germline V gene data show CDR1 as MDHEN and CDR2 as SYDVKM. The CDR3 spans 18 residues. V lost 3 bases to trimming and J lost 0 bases; unmatched junction nucleotides: 12. The CDR3 loop reads CASSFGQGLTKMNTEAFF. For the CDR3, the DNA is TGTGCCAGCAGTTTTGGACAGGGTCTAACAAAGATGAACACTGAAGCTTTCTTT.

The chain couples TRBV19 to TRBJ1-6; D is unclear. V shed 7 bases and J shed 7 bases, with 14 bases lying between them. The CDR3 has 14 amino acids. CDR1 and CDR2 (germline): LNHDA, SQIVND (reference sequence). CDR3 protein: CASKFLQSNSPLHF. CDR3 bases: TGTGCCAGTAAGTTTCTACAGTCAAATTCACCCCTCCACTTT.

The V and J genes are TRBV7-2 and TRBJ1-2, with D uncertain. The ends were cut back, 2 bases at V and 3 bases at J, with 13 bases in the middle. The CDR3 spans 15 residues. In germline, CDR1 is SGHTA, CDR2 FQGNSA. CDR3 nucleotides: TGTGCCAGCAGCTTAAGAGGGATCGGGGACTATGGCTACACCTTC. This sequence encodes CASSLRGIGDYGYTF.

The genes are TRBV10-2 and TRBJ1-4; D gene ambiguous. V was clipped by 4 bases and J by 6 bases, with 9 bases between them. CDR1 is WSHSY, CDR2 SAAADI, per germline. CDR3 length equals 13 residues. The CDR3 region is CASSGGWDEKLFF. In nucleotides, the CDR3 is TGCGCCAGCAGTGGAGGGTGGGATGAAAAACTGTTTTTT.